This T cell receptor beta chain derives from a study of HIV-infected patients and healthy controls. Regarding the study as a whole: HIV-associated CDR3 frequencies dropped significantly during therapy; CMV-associated ones, mostly rising, changed nonsignificantly.

This clonotype was counted between two and nine times. Its target is not known. CDR1 is MNHEY and CDR2 is SVGEGT in the germline V gene. V gave up 2 bases and J gave up 9 bases; unmatched junction bases: 7. The CDR3 loop spans 15 amino acids. The repertoire came from unfractionated whole blood and reflected all unsorted peripheral T cells. cDNA was made from 500 ng RNA using alpha and beta constant primers. Using multiplexing indices, alpha and beta chain libraries were generated apart by chain-specific third strand synthesis. TCRdb reprocessed the 5' RACE reads via MiXCR and lists one record per CDR3 protein. Among thousands of distinct CDR3 sequences, about 8.2% were seen once, and the ten largest hold just under 20%.

The J gene is TRBJ2-2, the V gene TRBV6-2 or TRBV6-3, with 9 positions matching TRBD2. The source of this sequence is an adult with HIV infection. This sample comprised blood, obtained before antiretroviral therapy. CDR3 in DNA: TGTGCCAGCAGTTACGGGACTAGCTTCTCCCGGGAGCTGTTTTTT. Translating gives CASSYGTSFSRELFF.